This passage covers 28 T cell receptor beta chains from one sample sequenced in a study of Graves' ophthalmopathy and Graves' hyperthyroidism. RNA served as the template for amplifying TCR beta CDR3 regions. Investigators did first-round RT-PCR with HTBI primers, then second-round multiplex PCR. Each CDR3 protein is one row after TCRdb ran MiXCR on the multiplex PCR reads. The profile covers 300,000 to 400,000 distinct CDR3 sequences, with 17% appearing a single time and 12% taken by the ten largest. The sequenced material came from peripheral blood. The receptor source for this set is an adult man with Graves' ophthalmopathy.

J is TRBJ1-1 and V is TRBV6-1, with D uncertain. From germline, CDR1 is MNHNS and CDR2 SASEGT. The CDR3 is 11 amino acids. With 3 bases removed from V and 8 bases from J, the gap between germline ends came to 7 bases. The CDR3 DNA reads TGTGCCAGCAGTGATTCCGTCGAAGCTTTCTTT. Translating it yields CASSDSVEAFF.

Many counts were recorded for this clonotype. This chain connects TRBV20-1 to TRBJ1-5; TRBD1 is a possible D gene (5 bases). CDR3 size: 13 residues. Trimming cost V 4 bases and J 3 bases, with 10 bases left between them. Germline CDR1 DFQATT, CDR2 SNEGSKA (reference sequence). Here the CDR3 reads CSANGGNNQPQHF. CDR3 in DNA: TGCAGTGCTAATGGGGGGAACAATCAGCCCCAGCATTTT.

This clonotype was observed many times. The chain couples TRBV6-2 or TRBV6-3 to TRBJ1-5; 7 bases match TRBD1. The CDR3 is made up of 20 amino acids. After removal of 2 bases from V and 3 bases from J, the junction contained 19 bases not matched to a gene. Germline values: CDR1 MNHEY, CDR2 SVGEGT. This CDR3 reads CASSYASTRDRIGANQPQHF. DNA for the CDR3: TGTGCCAGCAGTTACGCCTCTACCCGGGACAGAATCGGGGCCAATCAGCCCCAGCATTTT.

This clonotype has at least ten counts. The junction and the germline gene differ at one end; a read error may be behind it. The rearrangement links TRBV11-3 to TRBJ2-7; D is ambiguous. The CDR3 runs to 12 residues. The V gene's germline CDR1 is SGHNT and CDR2 YENEEA. The CDR3 here is CASSLDSDEQYF. In nucleotides, the CDR3 is TGTGCCAGCAGCTTAGACTCCGACGAGCAGTACTTC.

As to this clonotype: A read error may produce the germline difference seen at one junction end. The gene calls are TRBV5-4 and TRBJ2-5; a possible D gene is TRBD2 (6 bases). The CDR3 runs 18 residues. Germline values: CDR1 SGHNT, CDR2 YYREEE (reference sequence). This CDR3 is CASSFRPMGRGTQETQYF. The CDR3 DNA reads TGTGCCAGCAGCTTTCGACCCATGGGACGGGGGACTCAAGAGACTCAGTACTTC.

Ten or more counts support this clonotype. This chain joins TRBV20-1 and TRBJ1-1; D gene ambiguous. Germline V CDR1 and CDR2: DFQATT, SNEGSKA (reference sequence). With 1 base removed from V and 0 bases from J, the gap between germline ends came to 3 bases. The CDR3 covers 12 residues. The CDR3 here is CSARGVNTEAFF. In DNA, the CDR3 is TGCAGTGCTAGAGGGGTGAACACTGAAGCTTTCTTT.

This clonotype was seen at least ten times. The chain employs TRBV20-1 and TRBJ1-5; D perhaps matches TRBD1 (5 bases). From germline, CDR1 is DFQATT and CDR2 SNEGSKA (reference sequence). V was shortened by 5 bases and J by 3 bases, with 17 bases between the two germline ends. The CDR3 covers 15 residues. The CDR3 region has the DNA TGCAGTGCTTCACGATCCAGGGCGGTCAATCAGCCCCAGCATTTT. It encodes CSASRSRAVNQPQHF.

The chain joins TRBV20-1 to TRBJ1-2; weak D call: TRBD1 (6 bases). The CDR3 is 15 residues long. In germline, CDR1 is DFQATT, CDR2 SNEGSKA (reference sequence). Trimming removed 6 bases from V and 5 bases from J, with 22 bases in between. CDR3 sequence: CSAPGTPGQGYGYTF. The DNA for the CDR3 is TGCAGTGCCCCTGGGACACCGGGGCAAGGGTATGGCTACACCTTC.

Ten or more counts support this clonotype. The chain couples TRBV20-1 to TRBJ1-5; tentatively, D is TRBD1 (5 bases). V was clipped by 5 bases and J by 4 bases, with 18 bases between them. The CDR3 extends over 15 amino acids. Germline V gene data show CDR1 as DFQATT and CDR2 as SNEGSKA (reference sequence). CDR3 nucleotides: TGCAGTGCTGCGGAGCAGGGTTCCGAAAATCAGCCCCAGCATTTT. Translated: CSAAEQGSENQPQHF.

This clonotype occurred many times. This sequence joins TRBV2 and TRBJ1-5; a weak D match, TRBD1 (5 bases). The V and J ends lost 7 bases and 0 bases respectively, with 7 bases between them. The CDR3 is made up of 13 amino acids. CDR1 SNHLY and CDR2 FYNNEI come from the germline V gene. The CDR3 reads CASKTDSNQPQHF. In DNA, the CDR3 is TGTGCCAGCAAGACAGATAGCAATCAGCCCCAGCATTTT.

This sequence joins TRBV28 and TRBJ2-5; either TRBD1 or TRBD2 may fit D (5 bases each). The CDR3 contains 14 residues. The V gene's germline CDR1 is MDHEN and CDR2 SYDVKM. V dropped 7 bases and J dropped 3 bases, with 15 bases sitting between them. CDR3 in DNA: TGTGCCAGCACTGTTTACATGGGGGAAGAGACCCAGTACTTC. Its translation is CASTVYMGEETQYF.

The CDR3 DNA follows: TGTGCCAGCAGTCCCAGACAGGGCCGGGCTTTCTTT. Translating gives CASSPRQGRAFF. The rearrangement joins TRBV28 to TRBJ1-1, with 7 bases matching TRBD1. The CDR3 loop spans 12 amino acids. J lost 11 bases, V lost 5 bases, and 8 bases had no gene match. Germline lookup yields CDR1 MDHEN and CDR2 SYDVKM. Based on the CDR3 plus reference TRBV28 and TRBJ1-1, the full variable domain is DVKVTQSSRYLVKRTGEKVFLECVQDMDHENMFWYRQDPGLGLRLIYFSYDVKMKEKGDIPEGYSVSREKKERFSLILESASTNQTSMYLCASSPRQGRAFFGQGTRLTVV.

This clonotype was seen many times. The V call is TRBV27, the J call TRBJ1-1; D gene ambiguous. The length of the CDR3 is 14 residues. V lost 4 bases, J lost 3 bases, and 12 bases lay in between. Per the germline V gene, CDR1 is MNHEY and CDR2 is SMNVEV (reference sequence). The CDR3, as DNA: TGTGCCAGCAGTTCCCATGGGAGGTACACTGAAGCTTTCTTT. This encodes CASSSHGRYTEAFF.

The table lists this clonotype with many counts. The genes are TRBV7-8 and TRBJ2-2, with TRBD2 identical over 8 bases. Germline values: CDR1 SGHVS, CDR2 FQNEAQ. V shed 2 bases and J 3 bases; nucleotides not matched to a gene: 8. The CDR3 runs to 17 residues. CDR3 bases: TGTGCCAGCAGCTTACTCGCCGGGAGGGCCTACACCGGGGAGCTGTTTTTT. It codes for CASSLLAGRAYTGELFF.

This clonotype has a count of ten or more. The rearrangement joins TRBV28 to TRBJ1-1; no clear D. Germline V gene lookup returns CDR1 MDHEN and CDR2 SYDVKM. Trimming shortened V by 1 base and J by 0 bases, and 9 bases separated the two germline ends. The CDR3 spans 15 residues. CDR3 protein: CASSLYGEMNTEAFF. CDR3 nucleotide sequence: TGTGCCAGCAGTTTATATGGGGAGATGAACACTGAAGCTTTCTTT.

This clonotype was counted at least ten times. The genes are TRBV6-2 or TRBV6-3 and TRBJ1-1, with D unclear. This CDR3 is built from 12 residues. The germline V and J ends were trimmed by 5 bases and 11 bases, with 15 bases remaining between them. The germline V gene has CDR1 MNHEY and CDR2 SVGEGT. The CDR3 DNA reads as TGTGCCAGCAGTCAACGATTTATTCCGGCTTTCTTT. It specifies CASSQRFIPAFF.

The sample holds many counts of this clonotype. The chain carries TRBV7-2 and TRBJ1-1; TRBD1 aligns across 7 bases. The CDR3 is 15 residues long. V lost 5 bases and J lost 3; bases outside the gene matches: 9. CDR1 SGHTA and CDR2 FQGNSA come from the germline V gene. CDR3 bases: TGTGCCAGCAGCCCAGACAGGGACATGGACACTGAAGCTTTCTTT. Translated, it gives CASSPDRDMDTEAFF.

There are many counts of this clonotype. The J gene is TRBJ1-1, the V gene TRBV19; tentative D call: TRBD1 (5 bases). V was trimmed by 5 bases and J by 1 base, leaving 11 bases between them. Germline V gene lookup returns CDR1 LNHDA and CDR2 SQIVND (reference sequence). This CDR3 comprises 14 residues. The CDR3 spells CASSLGVGNTEAFF. Written as DNA, the CDR3 is TGTGCCAGTAGTCTGGGGGTTGGGAACACTGAAGCTTTCTTT. Looking up the rest from reference TRBV19 and TRBJ1-1 gives the full variable domain: DGGITQSPKYLFRKEGQNVTLSCEQNLNHDAMYWYRQDPGQGLRLIYYSQIVNDFQKGDIAEGYSVSREKKESFPLTVTSAQKNPTAFYLCASSLGVGNTEAFFGQGTRLTVV.

This clonotype was seen many times. This chain links TRBV28 with TRBJ2-1; a possible D gene is TRBD2 (6 bases). The CDR3 runs to 15 residues. Trimming pared 3 bases from V and 2 bases from J, leaving 11 bases between. Germline V gives CDR1 MDHEN, CDR2 SYDVKM. DNA for the CDR3: TGTGCCAGCAGTTTGCGGGGAGTTACCTACAATGAGCAGTTCTTC. It yields the protein CASSLRGVTYNEQFF.

This clonotype showed up many times. This chain connects TRBV19 to TRBJ1-1; no clear D gene. CDR1 and CDR2 from the germline V gene are LNHDA and SQIVND (reference sequence). The CDR3 contains 13 residues. V was clipped by 3 bases and J by 11 bases, with 16 bases between them. CDR3 DNA: TGTGCCAGTAGTATGCGGGCAGTAAAGGAGGCTTTCTTT. Translating gives CASSMRAVKEAFF.

The J gene is TRBJ1-2, the V gene TRBV6-5; 7 positions match TRBD1. Trimming at V came to 4 bases and at J to 2 bases, leaving 4 bases not matched to a gene. The length of the CDR3 is 14 residues. CDR1 is MNHEY, CDR2 SVGAGI, per germline. The CDR3 protein is CASSSGTVNYGYTF. Written as DNA, the CDR3 is TGTGCCAGCAGTTCCGGGACAGTAAACTATGGCTACACCTTC.

This clonotype was seen repeatedly, ten times or more. The rearrangement uses TRBV19 and TRBJ1-1; a possible D gene is TRBD1 (5 bases). Looked up from germline, CDR1 is LNHDA and CDR2 is SQIVND (reference sequence). The CDR3 has 13 residues. The ends were cut back, 7 bases at V and 1 base at J, with 10 bases in the middle. The CDR3 DNA is TGTGCCAGTACCAGGGACGGGAACACTGAAGCTTTCTTT. It translates to CASTRDGNTEAFF.

The table lists this clonotype with many counts. This chain uses TRBV12-3 or TRBV12-4 with TRBJ1-3; D uncertain. V was pared by 3 bases and J by 6 bases, with 9 bases between. This CDR3 spans 13 amino acids. CDR3 DNA: TGTGCCAGCAGTTTGTTAATTTCAAACACCATATATTTT. It specifies CASSLLISNTIYF.

This clonotype was seen many times. The J gene is TRBJ1-2, the V gene TRBV12-3 or TRBV12-4; D is unresolved. V was pared by 3 bases and J by 7 bases, with 9 bases between. The CDR3 extends over 12 amino acids. The CDR3 DNA reads TGTGCCAGCAGTTTCTCGGGCGGTGGCTACACCTTC. Translated, it gives CASSFSGGGYTF.

This clonotype showed up many times. The rearrangement links TRBV12-3 or TRBV12-4 to TRBJ1-1, with 7 bases identical to TRBD1. J gave up 3 bases and V 7 bases, and 11 bases lay outside the gene matches. The CDR3 contains 15 residues. The CDR3 DNA reads as TGTGCCAGCACCCTGTCCGACAGGGTCTACACTGAAGCTTTCTTT. Protein: CASTLSDRVYTEAFF.

In this sample, this clonotype turned up many times. The chain links TRBV12-3 or TRBV12-4 to TRBJ1-3; 7 bases line up with TRBD1. V lost 2 bases and J lost 4; bases outside the gene matches: 5. The CDR3 is 15 amino acids. The CDR3 protein is CASSLRGTVGNTIYF. DNA for the CDR3: TGTGCCAGCAGTTTAAGGGGGACAGTCGGAAACACCATATATTTT.

This clonotype was counted many times. This chain's CDR3 is CASSYSEQGAGQPQHF. The CDR3 bases are TGTGCCAGCAGTTACTCTGAACAGGGGGCTGGTCAGCCCCAGCATTTT. This chain links TRBV6-5 with TRBJ1-5, with 9 bases matching TRBD1. Losses at the gene ends were 0 bases for V and 6 bases for J; bases not matched to a gene: 6. The CDR3 loop spans 16 amino acids. The germline gives CDR1 MNHEY, CDR2 SVGAGI.

This clonotype was seen ten or more times. This chain connects TRBV5-1 to TRBJ2-5; unclear D gene. The germline V and J ends were trimmed by 2 bases and 2 bases, with 7 bases remaining between them. The CDR3 covers 13 residues. Germline values: CDR1 SGHRS, CDR2 YFSETQ. CDR3 in DNA: TGCGCCAGCAGCTTTTTCATTCAAGAGACCCAGTACTTC. It encodes CASSFFIQETQYF.